Each of the 20 T cell receptor beta chains below was sequenced from the same sample in a study of tissue T cells after allogeneic stem cell transplantation. The assay was immunoSEQ multiplex PCR, and TCRdb's table has in-frame clones only and misses some. This sample carries a few thousand clones, around 75% of them seen once, and the ten largest clones take roughly 24%. This research-autopsy study prospectively enrolled adult allogeneic hematopoietic cell transplant recipients with steroid-refractory graft-versus-host disease. The sample consisted of small intestine tissue, taken at autopsy. The receptors shown here come from a male patient at least 60 years old with steroid-refractory graft-versus-host disease after an allogeneic stem cell transplant. Some T cells may originate from the graft donor.

The genes are TRBV7-2 and TRBJ1-1; maybe TRBD1 (5 bases). This CDR3 spans 14 amino acids. CDR1 and CDR2 from the germline V gene are SGHTA and FQGNSA. Trimming shortened V by 5 bases and J by 4 bases, and 14 bases separated the two germline ends. In nucleotides, the CDR3 is TGTGCCAGCAGCCTATCCAGGGAATCCACTGAAGCTTTCTTT. This sequence encodes CASSLSRESTEAFF.

The V and J genes are TRBV15 and TRBJ1-4, with TRBD1 matching 10 bases. The CDR3 totals 15 residues. Unmatched junction bases numbered 4, after V lost 6 bases and J lost 3 bases. Germline CDR1 is LNHNV and CDR2 is YYDKDF (reference sequence). Written as DNA, the CDR3 is TGTGCCACCAGTATCGACAGGGGGCCTAATGAAAAACTGTTTTTT. This sequence encodes CATSIDRGPNEKLFF.

This chain links TRBV3-1 (or the pseudogene TRBV3-2) with TRBJ2-3; no definite D call. The CDR3 extends over 14 amino acids. V was shortened by 4 bases and J by 2 bases, with 10 bases between the two germline ends. Per germline, CDR1 LGHDT and CDR2 YNNKEL (reference sequence). CDR3 protein: CASSPVPLTDTQYF. CDR3 DNA sequence: TGTGCCAGCAGCCCCGTCCCGCTCACAGATACGCAGTATTTT.

In this sample, this clone turned up a few times. V is TRBV7-2 and J is TRBJ1-6, with D hard to call. The CDR3 covers 14 residues. V was shortened by 1 base and J by 5 bases, with 6 bases between the two germline ends. CDR1 and CDR2 from the germline V gene are SGHTA and FQGNSA. The CDR3 loop is CASSLGRNNSPLHF. The CDR3 bases are TGTGCCAGCAGCTTAGGACGGAATAATTCACCCCTCCACTTT.

The V call is TRBV5-1, the J call TRBJ1-2, with no clear D. With 0 bases removed from V and 4 bases from J, the gap between germline ends came to 13 bases. The CDR3 sequence is 15 residues long. The V gene's germline CDR1 is SGHRS and CDR2 YFSETQ. CDR3 loop: CASSLDSLVSYGYTF. CDR3 sequence (DNA): TGCGCCAGCAGCTTGGACAGTCTCGTTAGCTATGGCTACACCTTC.

The J gene is TRBJ1-2, the V gene TRBV27; maybe TRBD1 (6 bases). The ends were cut back, 6 bases at V and 3 bases at J, with 20 bases in the middle. The CDR3 contains 16 residues. From germline, CDR1 is MNHEY and CDR2 SMNVEV (reference sequence). This CDR3 reads CASSPKSPDSHYGYTF. The CDR3 DNA reads TGTGCCAGCAGCCCTAAGAGCCCGGACAGCCACTATGGCTACACCTTC.

The V call is TRBV6-5, the J call TRBJ1-2; 9 bases are a match to TRBD1. V was pared by 10 bases and J by 6 bases, with 12 bases of the junction left unmatched. Germline V lookup: CDR1 MNHEY, CDR2 SVGAGI. CDR3 length: 14 amino acids. DNA for the CDR3: TGTGCCAACTCCCCGGGGGACAGGGCCCATGGCTACACCTTC. Its translation: CANSPGDRAHGYTF.

The gene calls are TRBV19 and TRBJ1-2, with 8 bases lining up with TRBD1. The CDR3 contains 15 residues. Germline CDR1 reads LNHDA; CDR2 reads SQIVND (reference sequence). V lost 4 bases and J lost 5; bases outside the gene matches: 9. The CDR3 DNA is TGTGCCAGTAGTACGGACAGGGAGGGGATTTATGGCTACACCTTC. Translation gives CASSTDREGIYGYTF.

The rearrangement joins TRBV28 to TRBJ2-2; D may be TRBD2 (7 bases). Germline V gene data show CDR1 as MDHEN and CDR2 as SYDVKM. With 10 bases removed from V and 2 bases from J, the gap between germline ends came to 20 bases. This CDR3 comprises 16 residues. DNA for the CDR3: TGTGCCATCGCCCGGACGGGGGGCAAAAACACCGGGGAGCTGTTTTTT. This gives the protein CAIARTGGKNTGELFF.

The CDR3 loop reads CASSMIRDSLYNEQFF. DNA of the CDR3: TGTGCCAGTAGTATGATCCGGGACAGTCTCTACAATGAGCAGTTCTTC. V and J are TRBV19 and TRBJ2-1, with 7 bases lining up with TRBD1. The germline V gene encodes CDR1 LNHDA and CDR2 SQIVND (reference sequence). The CDR3 totals 16 residues. V dropped 3 bases and J dropped 3; count of bases not matched to a gene: 8.

The J gene is TRBJ1-1, the V gene TRBV4-2; D might be TRBD1 (6 bases). This CDR3 spans 17 amino acids. Germline lookup yields CDR1 LGHNA and CDR2 YNFKEQ. Trimming pared 0 bases from V and 0 bases from J, leaving 14 bases between. The CDR3, as DNA: TGTGCCAGCAGCCAAGAAGGTCCAGGGGCCATGAACACTGAAGCTTTCTTT. This translates into CASSQEGPGAMNTEAFF.

This chain connects TRBV30 to TRBJ1-4, with 9 bases matching TRBD1. The CDR3 is 18 amino acids. The J segment lost 2 bases and the V segment lost 0 bases, leaving 10 bases of the junction unmatched. Germline lookup yields CDR1 GTSNPN and CDR2 SVGIG (reference sequence). The CDR3 DNA reads as TGTGCCTGGAGTGTCCCCTCCGGGACAGGGTGGACTAATGAAAAACTGTTTTTT. Residues: CAWSVPSGTGWTNEKLFF.

The V call is TRBV7-2, the J call TRBJ1-5, with a weak D call TRBD1 (5 bases). With 4 bases removed from V and 5 bases from J, the gap between germline ends came to 15 bases. Germline V gene data show CDR1 as SGHTA and CDR2 as FQGNSA. The CDR3 runs to 15 residues. CDR3 amino acids: CASSSAGGRDQPQHF. CDR3 coding DNA: TGTGCCAGCAGCTCCGCGGGGGGGAGGGATCAGCCCCAGCATTTT.

This clone was seen only a few times. The V call is TRBV3-1 (or the pseudogene TRBV3-2), the J call TRBJ1-1, with D uncertain. Germline V gene lookup returns CDR1 LGHDT and CDR2 YNNKEL (reference sequence). This CDR3 is built from 13 residues. V gave up 1 base and J gave up 6 bases, with 9 bases separating them. The CDR3 coding sequence is TGTGCCAGCAGCCAAGCCCGGGCGGCTGAAGCTTTCTTT. Amino acids: CASSQARAAEAFF.

This clone came up once. The chain carries TRBV18 and TRBJ1-5, with 7 bases lining up with TRBD1. CDR3 size: 15 residues. The germline V gene encodes CDR1 KGHSH and CDR2 LQKENI. The J segment lost 6 bases and the V segment lost 2 bases, leaving 7 bases of the junction unmatched. The CDR3 nucleotides read TGTGCCAGCTCACCAGAGGGGGCGGCTGGTCAGCCCCAGCATTTT. It encodes CASSPEGAAGQPQHF.

The chain is built from TRBV7-2 and TRBJ2-7; D gene uncertain. Germline V gene lookup returns CDR1 SGHTA and CDR2 FQGNSA. CDR3 length: 16 residues. With 2 bases removed from V and 2 bases from J, the gap between germline ends came to 16 bases. The CDR3, as DNA: TGTGCCAGCAGCTTAATGGCAGCTGGTACCGCCTACGAGCAGTACTTC. Residues: CASSLMAAGTAYEQYF.

V usage is TRBV28 and J usage is TRBJ2-7; TRBD1 or TRBD2 may be the D gene (7 bases each). Trimming stripped 4 bases from V and 1 base from J, with 17 bases between. In germline, CDR1 is MDHEN, CDR2 SYDVKM. The CDR3 has 16 residues. CDR3 sequence reads: CASSSIQGGVSYEQYF. CDR3 DNA sequence: TGTGCCAGCAGTTCTATCCAGGGGGGGGTATCCTACGAGCAGTACTTC. Supplemented by reference TRBV28 and TRBJ2-7, the full variable domain reads DVKVTQSSRYLVKRTGEKVFLECVQDMDHENMFWYRQDPGLGLRLIYFSYDVKMKEKGDIPEGYSVSREKKERFSLILESASTNQTSMYLCASSSIQGGVSYEQYFGPGTRLTVT.

This clone was recorded a few times. The V gene is TRBV10-3, the J gene TRBJ1-1, with 8 positions matching TRBD1. The CDR3 loop spans 13 amino acids. Looked up from germline, CDR1 is ENHRY and CDR2 is SYGVKD. V shed 4 bases and J 13 bases; nucleotides not matched to a gene: 11. The CDR3 region has the DNA TGTGCCATCAGTGCTGGACAGGGAGGGAGATATTTCTTT. Protein product: CAISAGQGGRYFF.

The gene calls are TRBV5-1 and TRBJ1-6, with 7 bases fitting TRBD1. Looked up from germline, CDR1 is SGHRS and CDR2 is YFSETQ. This CDR3 comprises 16 residues. V was clipped by 4 bases and J by 3 bases; unmatched bases: 7. The CDR3 reads CASSDKQGNYNSPLHF. The CDR3 DNA follows: TGCGCCAGCAGCGACAAACAGGGGAACTATAATTCACCCCTCCACTTT. Complete variable domain (other parts from reference TRBV5-1 and TRBJ1-6): KAGVTQTPRYLIKTRGQQVTLSCSPISGHRSVSWYQQTPGQGLQFLFEYFSETQRNKGNFPGRFSGRQFSNSRSEMNVSTLELGDSALYLCASSDKQGNYNSPLHFGNGTRLTVT.

The CDR3 DNA is TGTGCCAGCAGCTTGGAATCCGGATCGTCCTACGAGCAGTACTTC. It is translated as CASSLESGSSYEQYF. The chain couples TRBV5-5 to TRBJ2-7, with D unclear. V was pared by 0 bases and J by 1 base, with 11 bases between. Per the germline V gene, CDR1 is SGHKS and CDR2 is YYEKEE (reference sequence). This CDR3 has 15 residues.